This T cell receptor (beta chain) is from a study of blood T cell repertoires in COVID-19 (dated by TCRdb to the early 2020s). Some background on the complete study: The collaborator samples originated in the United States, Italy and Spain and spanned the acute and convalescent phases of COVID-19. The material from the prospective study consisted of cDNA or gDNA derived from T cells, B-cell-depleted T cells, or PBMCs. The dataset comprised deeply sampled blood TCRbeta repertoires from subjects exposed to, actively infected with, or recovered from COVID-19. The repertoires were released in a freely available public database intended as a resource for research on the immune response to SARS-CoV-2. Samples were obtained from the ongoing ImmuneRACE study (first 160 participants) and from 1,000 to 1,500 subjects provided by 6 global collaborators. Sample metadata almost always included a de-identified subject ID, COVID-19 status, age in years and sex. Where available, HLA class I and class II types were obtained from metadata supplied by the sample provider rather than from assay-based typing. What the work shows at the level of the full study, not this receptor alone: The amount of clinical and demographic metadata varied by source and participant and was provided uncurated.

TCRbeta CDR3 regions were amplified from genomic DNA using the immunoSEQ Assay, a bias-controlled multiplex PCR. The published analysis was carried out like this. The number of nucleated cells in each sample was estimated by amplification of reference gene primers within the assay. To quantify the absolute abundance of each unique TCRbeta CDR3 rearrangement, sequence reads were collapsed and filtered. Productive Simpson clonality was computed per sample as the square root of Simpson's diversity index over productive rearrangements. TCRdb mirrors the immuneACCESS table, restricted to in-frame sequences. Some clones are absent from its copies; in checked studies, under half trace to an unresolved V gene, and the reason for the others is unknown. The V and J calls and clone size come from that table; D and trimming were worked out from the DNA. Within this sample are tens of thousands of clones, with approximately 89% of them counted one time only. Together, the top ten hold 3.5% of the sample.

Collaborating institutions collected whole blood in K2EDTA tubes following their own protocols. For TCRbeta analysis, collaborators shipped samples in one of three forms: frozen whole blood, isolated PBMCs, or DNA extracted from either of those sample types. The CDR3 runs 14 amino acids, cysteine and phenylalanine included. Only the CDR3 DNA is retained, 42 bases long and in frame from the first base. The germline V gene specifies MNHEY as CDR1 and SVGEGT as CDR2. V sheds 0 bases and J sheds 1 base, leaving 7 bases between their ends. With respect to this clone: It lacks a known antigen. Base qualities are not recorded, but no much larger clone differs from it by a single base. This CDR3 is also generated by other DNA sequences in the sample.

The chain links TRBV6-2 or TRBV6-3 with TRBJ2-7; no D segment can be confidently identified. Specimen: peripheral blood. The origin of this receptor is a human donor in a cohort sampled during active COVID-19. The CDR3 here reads CASSYSGSSYEQYF. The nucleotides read TGTGCCAGCAGTTACTCGGGCAGTTCCTACGAGCAGTACTTC.